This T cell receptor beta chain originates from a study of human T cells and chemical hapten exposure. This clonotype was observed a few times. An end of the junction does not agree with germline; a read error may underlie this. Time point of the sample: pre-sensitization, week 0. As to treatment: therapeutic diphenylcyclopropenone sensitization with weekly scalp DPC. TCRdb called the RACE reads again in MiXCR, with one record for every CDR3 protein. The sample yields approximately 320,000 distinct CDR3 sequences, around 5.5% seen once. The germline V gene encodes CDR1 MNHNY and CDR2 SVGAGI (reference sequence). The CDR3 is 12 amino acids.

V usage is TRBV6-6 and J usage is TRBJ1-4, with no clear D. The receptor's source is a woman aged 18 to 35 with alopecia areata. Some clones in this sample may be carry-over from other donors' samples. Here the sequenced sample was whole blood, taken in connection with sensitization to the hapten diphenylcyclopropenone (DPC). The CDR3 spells CASALLNEQLFF. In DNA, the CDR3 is TGTGCCAGCGCACTCCTTAATGAACAACTGTTTTTT.